This TCR beta chain was identified in a study of early T cells in non-severe SARS-CoV-2 infection. Study overall: Sequenced material consisted of bulk RNA (from unsorted whole blood), and chains were unpaired.

The protocol attached unique molecular identifiers to individual cDNA molecules. TCRdb used MiXCR to reprocess the 5' RACE reads, holding one entry per CDR3 protein. The sample lists some 32,000 distinct CDR3 sequences; 3% to 5% were seen once. Trimming cost V 4 bases and J 6 bases, with 14 bases left between them. The germline V gene encodes CDR1 LNHNV and CDR2 YYDKDF (reference sequence). The CDR3 is 14 amino acids. Whole-study findings and limits: Using VDJdb, the matching emphasized anti-spike CD8 responses while missing private and CD4 specificities.

At least ten counts were recorded for this clonotype. Its target is unknown. This clonotype was obtained from an adult who was a healthcare worker with PCR-confirmed SARS-CoV-2 infection or an uninfected control (not recorded which). Sequenced sample: whole blood. V usage is TRBV15 and J usage is TRBJ2-3; no firm D call. CDR3 sequence (DNA): TGTGCCACCAGCATCCGAAGGTCCGTTGATACGCAGTATTTT. Its protein product is CATSIRRSVDTQYF.